One and the same sample provided the 30 T cell receptor beta chains below, sequenced in a study of blood T cell repertoires in COVID-19. The repertoire was sequenced with immunoSEQ multiplex PCR; TCRdb's copy has only in-frame clones and lacks some. Here the sample spans roughly 140,000 clones, roughly 80% being singletons. Sequencing was done on a sample of peripheral blood. The receptors stem from a human donor in a cohort sampled during active COVID-19.

This clone was detected once. The CDR3: CASSRGDTQYF. CDR3 coding DNA: TGTGCCAGCAGTCGAGGGGATACGCAGTATTTT. The J gene is TRBJ2-3, the V gene TRBV6-5; D might be TRBD2 (5 bases). Trimming shortened V by 5 bases and J by 6 bases, and 6 bases separated the two germline ends. Germline assignment: CDR1 MNHEY and CDR2 SVGAGI. The CDR3 contains 11 residues.

V and J are TRBV5-8 and TRBJ2-1; tentatively, D is TRBD1 (6 bases). Germline V lookup: CDR1 SGHTS, CDR2 YDEGEE. The CDR3 totals 14 residues. The V and J ends lost 1 base and 5 bases respectively, with 10 bases between them. The CDR3 reads CASSLSRGHNEQFF. The CDR3 DNA reads TGTGCCAGCAGCTTGTCCAGGGGCCACAATGAGCAGTTCTTC.

The chain joins TRBV5-4 to TRBJ1-2; TRBD1 might be the D (6 bases). With 3 bases removed from V and 2 bases from J, the gap between germline ends came to 11 bases. The CDR3 contains 14 residues. Germline V gene data show CDR1 as SGHNT and CDR2 as YYREEE (reference sequence). The chain's CDR3 is CASSWTQGNYGYTF. The CDR3 DNA reads as TGTGCCAGCAGCTGGACACAGGGAAACTATGGCTACACCTTC.

The chain has TRBV7-9 and TRBJ1-1, with 9 bases aligning to TRBD1. Per germline, CDR1 SEHNR and CDR2 FQNEAQ (reference sequence). The CDR3 covers 16 residues. The junction had 8 bases not matched to a gene; V was cut back by 1 base and J by 5 bases. The CDR3 is CASSLGTGGLKTEAFF. CDR3 coding DNA: TGTGCCAGCAGCTTAGGCACAGGGGGCTTAAAGACTGAAGCTTTCTTT.

This chain's CDR3 is CASSPGTVEETQYF. The CDR3 DNA is TGTGCCAGTAGTCCCGGGACTGTAGAAGAGACCCAGTACTTC. This chain uses TRBV19 with TRBJ2-5; the D gene is possibly TRBD2 (6 bases). The V gene lost 5 bases and the J gene lost 3 bases, with 13 bases spanning the gap. This CDR3 contains 14 residues. CDR1 and CDR2 (germline): LNHDA, SQIVND (reference sequence).

V and J are TRBV25-1 and TRBJ2-2; 8 bases are shared with TRBD1. The ends lost 10 bases at V and 3 bases at J; junction bases unmatched: 7. The germline V gene has CDR1 MGHDK and CDR2 SYGVNS. This CDR3 has 14 residues. The CDR3 DNA sequence: TGTGCCACCTCGGACAGGGCCCACACCGGGGAGCTGTTTTTT. Protein sequence: CATSDRAHTGELFF.

The V and J genes are TRBV7-5 and TRBJ2-5; the tabulated D call, TRBD2, remains unverified against the DNA. TRBV7-5 is a pseudogene segment. The CDR3 length is 12 residues. The CDR3 DNA is TGTGCCACAATGGCGGGGTTTTTAGGCCAGTACTTC. Protein sequence: CATMAGFLGQYF.

This clone was detected a few times. This chain connects TRBV5-1 to TRBJ2-3; 9 bases agree with TRBD2. Germline trimming cut 4 bases from V and 0 bases from J; bases unmatched to any gene: 6. The CDR3 extends over 16 amino acids. CDR1 and CDR2 (germline): SGHRS, YFSETQ. The CDR3 DNA is TGCGCCAGCAGCCGCAGACTAGCGGCTAGCACAGATACGCAGTATTTT. It encodes CASSRRLAASTDTQYF.

The rearrangement links TRBV7-9 to TRBJ2-7; 10 bases agree with TRBD1. Germline values: CDR1 SEHNR, CDR2 FQNEAQ (reference sequence). The V and J ends lost 5 bases and 4 bases, in that order; junction bases with no gene match: 8. This CDR3 is built from 15 residues. In DNA, the CDR3 is TGTGCCAGCAGCCGTGGGACAGGGGCCCGATACGAGCAGTACTTC. Its translation is CASSRGTGARYEQYF.

The V and J genes are TRBV19 and TRBJ1-3, with a possible D match to TRBD1 (5 bases). Trimming removed 4 bases from V and 1 base from J, with 11 bases in between. Germline values: CDR1 LNHDA, CDR2 SQIVND (reference sequence). The CDR3 sequence is 15 residues long. Written as DNA, the CDR3 is TGTGCCAGTAGTACTCACAGGAATTCTGGAAACACCATATATTTT. Translated: CASSTHRNSGNTIYF. The full variable domain, rest sourced from reference TRBV19 and TRBJ1-3, is DGGITQSPKYLFRKEGQNVTLSCEQNLNHDAMYWYRQDPGQGLRLIYYSQIVNDFQKGDIAEGYSVSREKKESFPLTVTSAQKNPTAFYLCASSTHRNSGNTIYFGEGSWLTVV.

The chain employs TRBV19 and TRBJ1-6; D perhaps matches TRBD1 (6 bases). The V gene lost 3 bases and the J gene lost 10 bases, with 16 bases spanning the gap. The CDR3 has 15 residues. Germline lookup yields CDR1 LNHDA and CDR2 SQIVND (reference sequence). CDR3 DNA: TGTGCCAGTAGTATCAAGCTCAGGGGCGGGTCACCCCTCCACTTT. As protein: CASSIKLRGGSPLHF.

This clone has just one count. This chain joins TRBV13 and TRBJ1-2; 10 bases align to TRBD1. The germline CDR1 and CDR2 sequences are PRHDT and FYEKMQ (reference sequence). This CDR3 spans 16 amino acids. The junction had 10 bases not matched to a gene; V was cut back by 7 bases and J by 2 bases. CDR3 region: CASNRGTGVVNYGYTF. CDR3 nucleotides: TGTGCCAGCAACCGAGGGACAGGGGTCGTAAACTATGGCTACACCTTC.

V is TRBV10-3 and J is TRBJ1-1; possibly TRBD1 for D (6 bases). The V and J ends lost 10 bases and 1 base respectively, with 13 bases between them. Germline V gives CDR1 ENHRY, CDR2 SYGVKD. This CDR3 comprises 13 residues. Here the CDR3 reads CATANRANTEAFF. DNA of the CDR3: TGTGCCACCGCTAACAGGGCGAACACTGAAGCTTTCTTT.

The J gene is TRBJ2-2, the V gene TRBV6-5, with a tentative D call TRBD2 (6 bases). CDR3 size: 15 residues. Germline V CDR1 and CDR2: MNHEY, SVGAGI. The V and J ends lost 6 bases and 1 base respectively, with 12 bases between them. CDR3 nucleotides: TGTGCCAGCAGGGGTATTAGCGGGAACACCGGGGAGCTGTTTTTT. Protein product: CASRGISGNTGELFF.

The chain's CDR3 is CASKGAHSSGNTIYF. DNA of the CDR3: TGTGCCAGCAAAGGGGCACATAGCTCTGGAAACACCATATATTTT. The chain uses TRBV6-5 and TRBJ1-3; possible D gene TRBD1, 5 bases. CDR1 and CDR2 from the germline V gene are MNHEY and SVGAGI. CDR3 length equals 15 residues. The V gene lost 7 bases and the J gene lost 0 bases, with 13 bases spanning the gap.

There are a few counts of this clone. The chain joins TRBV2 to TRBJ2-2; 7 nucleotides line up with TRBD1. The V gene end was trimmed by 6 bases and the J gene end by 5 bases; junction bases not matched to a gene: 3. CDR3 length: 13 amino acids. CDR1 is SNHLY, CDR2 FYNNEI, per germline. CDR3 in DNA: TGTGCCAGCAGGTTACAGGGGACCGGGGAGCTGTTTTTT. It specifies CASRLQGTGELFF.

V and J are TRBV18 and TRBJ1-5, with TRBD1 identical over 8 bases. V trimming: 1 base; J trimming: 5 bases; junction bases outside the gene matches: 7. Looked up from germline, CDR1 is KGHSH and CDR2 is LQKENI. This CDR3 contains 16 residues. The CDR3 bases are TGTGCCAGCTCACCACTCCAGGGGACAGGAGATCAGCCCCAGCATTTT. Amino acid sequence: CASSPLQGTGDQPQHF.

This chain connects TRBV5-4 to TRBJ2-3; tentative D call: TRBD2 (5 bases). Trimming pared 7 bases from V and 0 bases from J, leaving 9 bases between. There are 13 residues in the CDR3. CDR1 and CDR2 from the germline V gene are SGHNT and YYREEE (reference sequence). The CDR3: CASRGTSTDTQYF. In DNA form, the CDR3 reads TGTGCCAGCCGGGGAACTAGCACAGATACGCAGTATTTT.

The chain uses TRBV5-4 and TRBJ2-1; the match to TRBD2 covers 10 bases. CDR1 and CDR2 (germline): SGHNT, YYREEE (reference sequence). This CDR3 is 15 amino acids long. With V trimmed by 2 bases and J by 7 bases, 6 bases remained unmatched. The CDR3 nucleotides are TGTGCCAGCAGCTTACCCGGGACTAGCGAAAATGAGCAGTTCTTC. Protein product: CASSLPGTSENEQFF.

The chain employs TRBV19 and TRBJ2-2; 12 bases fit TRBD2. V trimming: 4 bases; J trimming: 3 bases; junction bases outside the gene matches: 6. The germline V gene encodes CDR1 LNHDA and CDR2 SQIVND (reference sequence). CDR3 length: 17 residues. CDR3 nucleotides: TGTGCCAGTAGTAAACTAGCGGGGGGCGTCTACACCGGGGAGCTGTTTTTT. Translating gives CASSKLAGGVYTGELFF.

This clone was seen repeatedly, ten times or more. V usage is TRBV19 and J usage is TRBJ2-7; a possible D gene is TRBD1 (6 bases). The CDR3 covers 14 residues. Germline CDR1 is LNHDA and CDR2 is SQIVND (reference sequence). The V gene lost 6 bases and the J gene lost 2 bases, with 14 bases spanning the gap. The CDR3 protein is CASRAATGTYEQYF. The CDR3 coding sequence is TGTGCCAGTAGAGCAGCGACAGGCACCTACGAGCAGTACTTC.

The gene calls are TRBV7-2 and TRBJ2-5; 8 nucleotides align to TRBD1. There are 15 residues in the CDR3. The J segment lost 1 base and the V segment lost 2 bases, leaving 3 bases of the junction unmatched. The germline gives CDR1 SGHTA, CDR2 FQGNSA. The CDR3 loop is CASSLRGQAQETQYF. CDR3 sequence (DNA): TGTGCCAGCAGCTTAAGGGGACAGGCCCAAGAGACCCAGTACTTC.

V usage is TRBV12-3 or TRBV12-4 and J usage is TRBJ1-1; a possible D gene is TRBD1 (5 bases). The V and J ends lost 8 bases and 2 bases respectively, with 12 bases between them. The CDR3 has 13 amino acids. Written as DNA, the CDR3 is TGTGCCAGCCGTACGACAGCCAACACTGAAGCTTTCTTT. This encodes CASRTTANTEAFF.

The V call is TRBV7-2, the J call TRBJ1-5, with D possibly TRBD1 on 6 matching bases. Germline V gives CDR1 SGHTA, CDR2 FQGNSA. The CDR3 length is 17 residues. The ends were cut back, 2 bases at V and 2 bases at J, with 16 bases in the middle. For the CDR3, the DNA is TGTGCCAGCAGCTTATTCGCCAGGGGTGCGGGCAATCAGCCCCAGCATTTT. This translates into CASSLFARGAGNQPQHF.

The genes are TRBV10-1 and TRBJ1-1; 8 positions agree with TRBD1. V was clipped by 2 bases and J by 4 bases; unmatched bases: 21. This CDR3 is 20 amino acids long. Germline V gene sequence: CDR1 WNHNN, CDR2 SYGVQD (reference sequence). The CDR3 here is CASSEPPVMGRTGRGTEAFF. CDR3 nucleotides: TGCGCCAGCAGTGAGCCCCCGGTAATGGGGAGGACAGGGAGAGGCACTGAAGCTTTCTTT.

The V gene is TRBV6-5, the J gene TRBJ1-3, with 7 nucleotides matching TRBD1. Trimming at V came to 6 bases and at J to 0 bases, leaving 2 bases not matched to a gene. This CDR3 has 14 residues. Germline CDR1 is MNHEY and CDR2 is SVGAGI. CDR3 DNA sequence: TGTGCCAGCAGGCCAGGGGGCTCTGGAAACACCATATATTTT. Protein sequence: CASRPGGSGNTIYF.

The gene calls are TRBV6-8 and TRBJ1-4; unclear D gene. V was clipped by 3 bases and J by 0 bases, with 5 bases between them. Germline V gene data show CDR1 as MNHGY and CDR2 as SAAAGT. CDR3 length equals 14 residues. The CDR3 DNA is TGTGCCAGCAGTTATCCCGCAACTAATGAAAAACTGTTTTTT. Protein: CASSYPATNEKLFF.

V is TRBV18 and J is TRBJ1-2; D perhaps matches TRBD1 (5 bases). The germline V and J ends were trimmed by 5 bases and 6 bases, with 16 bases remaining between them. CDR3 length: 14 residues. Germline-derived CDR1 and CDR2 are KGHSH and LQKENI. The CDR3 DNA reads as TGTGCCAGCTCAAGCAGGGTACCGCAGCATGGCTACACCTTC. The encoded protein is CASSSRVPQHGYTF.

This clone has a handful of counts. V and J are TRBV6-5 and TRBJ1-5; D gene ambiguous. Between the trimmed V and J ends, which lost 7 bases and 2 bases, there was a span of 9 bases. Germline assignment: CDR1 MNHEY and CDR2 SVGAGI. The CDR3 sequence is 13 residues long. CDR3 loop: CASNLRGNQPQHF. As DNA, the CDR3 is TGTGCCAGCAATTTGAGGGGCAATCAGCCCCAGCATTTT.

The chain couples TRBV4-2 to TRBJ1-1, with no clear D. The CDR3 has 15 amino acids. V lost 0 bases and J 0 bases, leaving 8 bases between the germline ends. Germline V lookup: CDR1 LGHNA, CDR2 YNFKEQ. The CDR3 here is CASSQETLMNTEAFF. In nucleotides, the CDR3 is TGTGCCAGCAGCCAAGAAACCCTAATGAACACTGAAGCTTTCTTT.